This T cell receptor (beta chain) was observed in a study of CD8+ T cells in alopecia areata. General observations from the study: Clonality in lesional scalp, especially alopecia totalis/universalis, exceeded that of normal scalp. Besides other cells, scalp samples also yield sequences of resident alphabeta T cells from normal skin.

Extraction of RNA preceded its reverse transcription into cDNA, which served as the sequencing template. The protocol was immunoSEQ multiplex PCR, while the TCRdb copy is restricted to in-frame clones and leaves out a portion. The table includes 98,000 or so clones, approximately 61% detected once. This CDR3 is built from 12 residues. CDR1 is SEHNR, CDR2 FQNEAQ, per germline (reference sequence). A remark on this clone: The target antigen is unknown. A read error may produce the germline difference seen at one junction end.

This clonotype originated in a human donor with alopecia areata. Material: NKG2D-low CD8+ T cells sorted from blood. This sequence joins TRBV7-9 and TRBJ2-1, with D tentatively TRBD1 (5 bases). In nucleotides, the CDR3 is TGCGCGGCAGGGAAGAAGGGTAATGAGCAGTTCTTC. Its translation: CAAGKKGNEQFF.